The rows below give T cell receptor beta chains drawn from one sample of a study of cytomegalovirus exposure and HLA in healthy donors. Assay: immunoSEQ multiplex PCR; the TCRdb copy retains only in-frame clones and omits some. The sample has 170,000 or so clones, around 75% seen once; the top ten hold just under 3%. The sequencing sample was made of PBMCs. The receptor source for this set is a male donor in good health and CMV-seronegative. Both conserved end residues are part of each CDR3. The order of the fields is V gene, clone size, D gene, J gene, CDR3 DNA, CDR3 protein. The D gene is left open where the match is weak. Only some rows state a clone size, as once, few, many or a class for expanded clones.

V gene: TRBV6-1; clone size: few; D gene: NA; J gene: TRBJ1-2; CDR3 DNA: TGTGCCAGCAGTGAAGCAGGAGGGCTCTATGGCTACACCTTC; CDR3 protein: CASSEAGGLYGYTF
V gene: TRBV7-8; clone size: few; D gene: NA; J gene: TRBJ1-1; CDR3 DNA: TGTGCCAGCAGCTTAGCAGGGTCTGGGAGTGAAGCTTTCTTT; CDR3 protein: CASSLAGSGSEAFF
V gene: TRBV28; clone size: NA; D gene: NA; J gene: TRBJ1-5; CDR3 DNA: TGTGCCAGCAGTTTGGGGTGGGAGGGGGAACAGCATTTT; CDR3 protein: CASSLGWEGEQHF
V gene: TRBV27; clone size: NA; D gene: NA; J gene: TRBJ1-1; CDR3 DNA: TGTGCCAGCAGTGCGGGCCTTCAAGGGACTGAAGCTTTCTTT; CDR3 protein: CASSAGLQGTEAFF
V gene: TRBV5-5; clone size: NA; D gene: TRBD1; J gene: TRBJ1-1; CDR3 DNA: TGTGCCAGCAGCTTGGGACAGGGATTCACTGAAGCTTTCTTT; CDR3 protein: CASSLGQGFTEAFF
V gene: TRBV7-9; clone size: NA; D gene: TRBD2; J gene: TRBJ2-3; CDR3 DNA: TGTGCCAGCAGCTTATTGCTAGCGGGTAGCACAGATACGCAGTATTTT; CDR3 protein: CASSLLLAGSTDTQYF
V gene: TRBV28; clone size: NA; D gene: NA; J gene: TRBJ2-7; CDR3 DNA: TGTGCCAGCAGTGTTAACTACGAGCAGTACTTC; CDR3 protein: CASSVNYEQYF
V gene: TRBV7-9; clone size: NA; D gene: TRBD1; J gene: TRBJ1-2; CDR3 DNA: TGTGCCAGCAACACATGGGCAGGGGGCTCCGAAGGCTACACCTTC; CDR3 protein: CASNTWAGGSEGYTF
V gene: TRBV5-4; clone size: NA; D gene: TRBD2; J gene: TRBJ2-1; CDR3 DNA: TGTGCCAGCAGCTTGTGGTCTAGCGGAAACAATGAGCAGTTCTTC; CDR3 protein: CASSLWSSGNNEQFF
V gene: TRBV10-2; clone size: once; D gene: NA; J gene: TRBJ1-2; CDR3 DNA: TGCGCCAGCAGTGGCGGCGGAAACTATGGCTACACCTTC; CDR3 protein: CASSGGGNYGYTF
V gene: TRBV6-6; clone size: NA; D gene: NA; J gene: TRBJ1-2; CDR3 DNA: TGTGCCAGCAGTACGACAGCTAACTATGGCTACACCTTC; CDR3 protein: CASSTTANYGYTF
V gene: TRBV9; clone size: NA; D gene: TRBD1; J gene: TRBJ2-7; CDR3 DNA: TGTGCCAGCAGCGTGGCGACAGGGGCCTACGAGCAGTACTTC; CDR3 protein: CASSVATGAYEQYF
V gene: TRBV29-1; clone size: NA; D gene: NA; J gene: TRBJ2-1; CDR3 DNA: TGCAGCGTTGGAAGAAATCCCCATACATACAATGAGCAGTTCTTC; CDR3 protein: CSVGRNPHTYNEQFF
V gene: TRBV6-1; clone size: NA; D gene: TRBD2; J gene: TRBJ2-7; CDR3 DNA: TGTGCCAGCAGTGAAGCGACGGGACTAGCGTACGAGCAGTACTTC; CDR3 protein: CASSEATGLAYEQYF
V gene: TRBV28; clone size: NA; D gene: NA; J gene: TRBJ1-2; CDR3 DNA: TGTGCCAGCAGTCCCCAAGGGGGAAGTTACTATGGCTACACCTTC; CDR3 protein: CASSPQGGSYYGYTF
V gene: TRBV7-8; clone size: NA; D gene: TRBD1; J gene: TRBJ1-1; CDR3 DNA: TGTGCCAGCAGCTTAGGCGGCAGGGGGTACACTGAAGCTTTCTTT; CDR3 protein: CASSLGGRGYTEAFF
V gene: TRBV7-9; clone size: once; D gene: NA; J gene: TRBJ1-4; CDR3 DNA: TGTGCCAGCAGCTCCCCAGGGGCAACTAATGAAAAACTGTTTTTT; CDR3 protein: CASSSPGATNEKLFF
V gene: TRBV6-5; clone size: NA; D gene: TRBD1; J gene: TRBJ1-1; CDR3 DNA: TGTGCCAGTAACAGGGGTTTGAACACTGAAGCTTTCTTT; CDR3 protein: CASNRGLNTEAFF